This TCR beta chain was sequenced in a study of T cells in localized non-small cell lung cancer. Only in-frame clones appear in the TCRdb table, and some are missing; sequencing was by immunoSEQ multiplex PCR. The data show tens of thousands of clones, with about nine tenths seen just once and less than 6% held by the top ten. Details on this clone: Its antigen is unknown.

Study findings and constraints: Adjacent lung was found to contain a median roughly 50 of the top 100 tumor clones. Clonality peaked in uninvolved adjacent lung rather than tumor.

The CDR3 length is 15 residues. Deletions cut 2 bases from V and 6 bases from J, with 16 bases between. In germline, CDR1 is MNHEY, CDR2 SVGAGI. The sample here was peripheral blood, taken before any cancer treatment. The source is a woman aged 40-75 years with stage I lung adenocarcinoma. The gene calls are TRBV6-5 and TRBJ2-5; D assignment may be TRBD1 or TRBD2 (5 bases each). CDR3 DNA: TGTGCCAGCAGTTACAACGAGGGACCACGGCAGACCCAGTACTTC. Protein sequence: CASSYNEGPRQTQYF.